This TCR beta chain was profiled in a study of ipilimumab plus nivolumab after autologous stem cell transplantation. Study details: The DLBCL cohort had primary refractory and relapsed disease, with 18-month progression-free survival of approximately 87% and 28%.

The repertoire was sequenced with immunoSEQ multiplex PCR; TCRdb's copy has only in-frame clones and lacks some. This sample has fewer than 30,000 clones, with about 86% found just once. On this clone itself: Its target is unknown.

Patients got ipilimumab 1 mg/kg beginning 14 to 28 days post-transplant. Through week 26, nivolumab 3 mg/kg IV was given weeks 1, 4, 7, 10, then biweekly. Study-wide results and caveats: TCR repertoire, Treg phenotype and gut microbiota reportedly support more study of this approach.

The clonotype comes from a male donor with diffuse large B-cell lymphoma. Source: PBMCs, taken in a trial of ipilimumab plus nivolumab as post-transplant consolidation.

The DNA for the CDR3 is TGTGCCAGCAGTTACTCTCGCGGGGCCCAGTACTTC. Translated, it gives CASSYSRGAQYF. J is TRBJ2-5 and V is TRBV6-5; possibly TRBD2 for D (6 bases). This CDR3 is 12 amino acids long. Trimming removed 0 bases from V and 9 bases from J, with 8 bases in between. Germline CDR1 reads MNHEY; CDR2 reads SVGAGI.